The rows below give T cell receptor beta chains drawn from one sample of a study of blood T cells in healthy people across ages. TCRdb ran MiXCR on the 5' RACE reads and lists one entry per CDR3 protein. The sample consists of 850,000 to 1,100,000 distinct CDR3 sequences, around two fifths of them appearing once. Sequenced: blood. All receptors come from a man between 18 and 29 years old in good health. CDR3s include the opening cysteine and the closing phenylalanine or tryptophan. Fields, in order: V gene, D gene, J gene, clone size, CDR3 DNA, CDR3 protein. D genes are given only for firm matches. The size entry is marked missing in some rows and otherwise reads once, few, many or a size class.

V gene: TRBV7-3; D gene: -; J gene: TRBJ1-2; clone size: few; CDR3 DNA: TGTGCCAGCAGCTTCCCTCTGCGGCAGGTCTATGGCTACACCTTC; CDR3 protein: CASSFPLRQVYGYTF
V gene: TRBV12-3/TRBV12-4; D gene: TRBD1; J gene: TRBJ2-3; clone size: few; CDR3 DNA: TGTGCCAGCAGCAACAGGGGAAGCACAGATACGCAGTATTTT; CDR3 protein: CASSNRGSTDTQYF
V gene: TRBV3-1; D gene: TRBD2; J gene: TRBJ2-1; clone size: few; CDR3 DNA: TGTGCCAGCAGCCCTAGCGGGGTCAGTTTAAATGAGCAGTTCTTC; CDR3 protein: CASSPSGVSLNEQFF
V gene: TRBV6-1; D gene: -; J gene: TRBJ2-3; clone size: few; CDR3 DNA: TGTGCCAGCAGTGTCCGTCCCAGCACAGATACGCAGTATTTT; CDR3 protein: CASSVRPSTDTQYF
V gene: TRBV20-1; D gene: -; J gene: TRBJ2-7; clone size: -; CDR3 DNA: TGCAGTGCTAGAGATGGGTTGAACAATGAGCAGTACTTC; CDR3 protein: CSARDGLNNEQYF
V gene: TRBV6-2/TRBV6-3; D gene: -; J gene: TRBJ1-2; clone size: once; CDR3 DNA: TGTGCCAGCAGTTTAGGGTCTGAGATCTATGGCTACACCTTC; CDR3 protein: CASSLGSEIYGYTF
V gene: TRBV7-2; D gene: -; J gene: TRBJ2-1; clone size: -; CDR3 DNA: TGTGCCAGCAGCTCCTACGGGCTGGGGAGGAATGAGCAGTTCTTC; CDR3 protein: CASSSYGLGRNEQFF
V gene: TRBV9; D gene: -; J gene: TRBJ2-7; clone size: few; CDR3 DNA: TGTGCCAGCAGCCCTACCGACAGGAGCTACGAGCAGTACTTC; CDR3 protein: CASSPTDRSYEQYF
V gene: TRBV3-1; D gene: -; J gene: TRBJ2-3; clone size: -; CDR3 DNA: TGTGCCAGCAGCCAAGTTAAAGATACGCAGTATTTT; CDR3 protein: CASSQVKDTQYF
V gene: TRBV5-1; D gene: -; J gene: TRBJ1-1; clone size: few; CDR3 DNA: TGCGCCAGCACAACGACGGATTCCCCGGGGAACACTGAAGCTTTCTTT; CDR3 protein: CASTTTDSPGNTEAFF
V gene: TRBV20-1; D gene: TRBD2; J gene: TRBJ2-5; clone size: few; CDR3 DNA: TGCAGTGCTAGAGATGCCGGAGCGGGGGGGATAATACAAGAGACCCAGTACTTC; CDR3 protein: CSARDAGAGGIIQETQYF
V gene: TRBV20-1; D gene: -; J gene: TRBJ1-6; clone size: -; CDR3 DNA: TGCAGTGCTAGGGGCGGATCACCCCTCCACTTT; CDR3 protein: CSARGGSPLHF
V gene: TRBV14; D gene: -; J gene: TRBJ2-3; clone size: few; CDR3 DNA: TGTGCCAGCAGCCAAGATCCCTCAGATACGCAGTATTTT; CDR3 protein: CASSQDPSDTQYF
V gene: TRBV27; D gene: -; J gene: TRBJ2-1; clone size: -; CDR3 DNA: TGTGCCAGCAGTCCCACAGGAACCGACTACGAGCAGTTCTTC; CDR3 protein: CASSPTGTDYEQFF
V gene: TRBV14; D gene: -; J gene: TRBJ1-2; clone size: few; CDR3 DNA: TGTGCCAGCAGCCAAGACGGGGAGCCTAACTATGGCTACACCTTC; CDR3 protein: CASSQDGEPNYGYTF
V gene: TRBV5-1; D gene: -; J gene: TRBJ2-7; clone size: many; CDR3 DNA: TGCGCCAGCAGGTACAATCGGGACAACTCCTACGAGCAGTACTTC; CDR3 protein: CASRYNRDNSYEQYF
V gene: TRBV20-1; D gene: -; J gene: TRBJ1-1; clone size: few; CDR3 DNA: TGCAGTGCTAGAGATAGGAAGGACACTGAAGCTTTCTTT; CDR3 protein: CSARDRKDTEAFF
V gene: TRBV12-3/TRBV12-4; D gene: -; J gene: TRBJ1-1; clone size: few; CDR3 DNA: TGTGCCAGCAGTTTCTCCGGGGGAGCCCTAGAAGCTTTCTTT; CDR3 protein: CASSFSGGALEAFF
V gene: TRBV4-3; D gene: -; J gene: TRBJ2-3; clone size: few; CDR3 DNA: TGCGCCAGCAGCCAAGAAAAAATTGCGTACCGCACAGATACGCAGTATTTT; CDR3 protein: CASSQEKIAYRTDTQYF
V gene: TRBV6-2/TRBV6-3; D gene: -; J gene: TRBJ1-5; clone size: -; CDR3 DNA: TGTGCCAGCGGTTCCGAACAGGGTTTGCCCCAGCATTTT; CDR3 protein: CASGSEQGLPQHF
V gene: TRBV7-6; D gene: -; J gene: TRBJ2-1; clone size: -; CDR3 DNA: TGTGCCAGCAGTCCCCGTGAGTCCCCAGGGGTCGGCCGACTATACAATGAGCAGTTCTTC; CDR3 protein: CASSPRESPGVGRLYNEQFF
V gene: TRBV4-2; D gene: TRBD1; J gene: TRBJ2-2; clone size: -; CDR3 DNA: TGTGCCAGCAGCCCCGTACAGGGGGCTATCGGGGAGCTGTTTTTT; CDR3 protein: CASSPVQGAIGELFF
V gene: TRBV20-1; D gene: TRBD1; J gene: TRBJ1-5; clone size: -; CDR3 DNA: TGCAGTGCTGGGGACAGGGGACATCAGCCCCAGCATTTT; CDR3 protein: CSAGDRGHQPQHF
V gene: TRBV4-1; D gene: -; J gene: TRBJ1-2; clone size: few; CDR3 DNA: TGCGCCAGCAGCCAAGTCGACCGGGTGGACGGATATGGCTACACCTTC; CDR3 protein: CASSQVDRVDGYGYTF
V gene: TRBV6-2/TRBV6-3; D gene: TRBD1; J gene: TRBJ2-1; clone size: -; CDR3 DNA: TGTGCCAGCAGTCCCATTACAGGGGCCCTCCTCTTCTTC; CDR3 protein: CASSPITGALLFF
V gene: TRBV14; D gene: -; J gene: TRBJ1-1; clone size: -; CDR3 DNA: TGTGCCAGCAGCGTATTGGGGACATTGATGGCTTTCTTT; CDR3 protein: CASSVLGTLMAFF
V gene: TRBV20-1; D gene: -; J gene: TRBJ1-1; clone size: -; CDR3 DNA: TGCAGTGCCACAACAGTGAACACTGAAGCTTTCTTT; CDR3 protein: CSATTVNTEAFF
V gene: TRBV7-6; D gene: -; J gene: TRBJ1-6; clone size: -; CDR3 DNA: TGTGCCAGCAGCCCAGCTCTTAATTCACCCCTCCACTTT; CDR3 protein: CASSPALNSPLHF
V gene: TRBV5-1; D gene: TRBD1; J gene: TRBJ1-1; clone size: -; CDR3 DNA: TGCGCCAGCAGCTCGGGACAGAAGAACACTGAAGCTTTCTTT; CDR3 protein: CASSSGQKNTEAFF
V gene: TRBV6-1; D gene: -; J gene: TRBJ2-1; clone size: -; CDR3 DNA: TGTGCCAGCAGTCCCCCCGCGGATACCTACAATGAGCAGTTCTTC; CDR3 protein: CASSPPADTYNEQFF
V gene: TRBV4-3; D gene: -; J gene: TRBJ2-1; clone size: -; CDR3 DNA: TGCGCCAGCAGCCAAGGTCGTGAGCAGTTCTTC; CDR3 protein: CASSQGREQFF
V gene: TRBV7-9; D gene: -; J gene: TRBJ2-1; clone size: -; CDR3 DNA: TGTGCCAGCAGCTTAGGGACCGCCCGTTGGGAGCAGTTCTTC; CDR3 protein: CASSLGTARWEQFF
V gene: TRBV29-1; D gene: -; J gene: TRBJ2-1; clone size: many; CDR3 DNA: TGCAGCGTTGATCCCGGACAGAGGCAGTTCTTC; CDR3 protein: CSVDPGQRQFF
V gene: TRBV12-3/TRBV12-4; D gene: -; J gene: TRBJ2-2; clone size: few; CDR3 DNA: TGTGCCAGCAGTTTTGATCAGGGAAGGGGCACCGGGGAGCTGTTTTTT; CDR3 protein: CASSFDQGRGTGELFF
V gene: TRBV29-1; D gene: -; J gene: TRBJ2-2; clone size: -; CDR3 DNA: TGCAGCGTCAGCCGGGGCGTCGGCGGGGAGCTGTTTTTT; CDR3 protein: CSVSRGVGGELFF
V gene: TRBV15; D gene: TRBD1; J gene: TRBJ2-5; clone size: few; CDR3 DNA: TGTGCCACCAGCAGAGATAAGGGACAGATTACAAGGACCCAGTACTTC; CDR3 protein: CATSRDKGQITRTQYF
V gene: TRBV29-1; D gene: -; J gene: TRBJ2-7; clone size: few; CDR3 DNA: TGCAGCGTATACACAACTACGGTGAACGAGCAGTACTTC; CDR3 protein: CSVYTTTVNEQYF
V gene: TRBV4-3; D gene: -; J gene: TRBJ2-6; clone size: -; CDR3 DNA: TGCGCCAGCAGCCAAGATCATGTGAGCCTTAGCTCTGGGGCCAACGTCCTGACTTTC; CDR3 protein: CASSQDHVSLSSGANVLTF
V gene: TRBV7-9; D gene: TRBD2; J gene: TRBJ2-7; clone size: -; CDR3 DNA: TGTGCCAGCAGGGAAACTATAGCGGGGGACCCCTACGAGCAGTACTTC; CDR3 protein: CASRETIAGDPYEQYF
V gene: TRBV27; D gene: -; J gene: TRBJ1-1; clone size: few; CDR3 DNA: TGTGCCAGCAGTATAGGAGTTGGGACTGAAGCTTTCTTT; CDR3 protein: CASSIGVGTEAFF
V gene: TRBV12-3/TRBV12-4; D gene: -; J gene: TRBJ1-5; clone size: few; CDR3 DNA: TGTGCCAGCAAGGGGGGGCTGGGCAATCAGCCCCAGCATTTT; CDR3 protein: CASKGGLGNQPQHF
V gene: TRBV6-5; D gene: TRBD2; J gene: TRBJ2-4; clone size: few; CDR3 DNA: TGTGCCAGCAGTTACAGGGGAGGGAACATTCAGTACTTC; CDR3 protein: CASSYRGGNIQYF
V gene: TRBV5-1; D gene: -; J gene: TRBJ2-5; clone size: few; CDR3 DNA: TGCGCCAGCAGCTTACAGGGACGGGAAGAGACCCAGTACTTC; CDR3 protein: CASSLQGREETQYF
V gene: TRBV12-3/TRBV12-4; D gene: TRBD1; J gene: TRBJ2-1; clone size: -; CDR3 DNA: TGTGCCAGCAGTCCGACCGCGGACAGGGGCAATGAGCAGTTCTTC; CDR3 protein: CASSPTADRGNEQFF
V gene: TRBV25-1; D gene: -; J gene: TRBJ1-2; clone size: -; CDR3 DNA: TGTGCCAGCAGTAAGGGTCCAGGGCCCTATGGCTACACCTTC; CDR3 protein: CASSKGPGPYGYTF
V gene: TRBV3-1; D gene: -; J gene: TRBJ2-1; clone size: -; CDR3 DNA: TGTGCCAGCAGCCAAGTTCAGCGAAAGCAGTTCTTC; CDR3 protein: CASSQVQRKQFF
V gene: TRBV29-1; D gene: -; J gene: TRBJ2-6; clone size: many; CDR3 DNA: TGCAGCGTTGATCGGAACTCTGGGGCCAACGTCCTGACTTTC; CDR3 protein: CSVDRNSGANVLTF
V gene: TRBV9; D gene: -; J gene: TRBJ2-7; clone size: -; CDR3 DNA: TGTGCCAGCAGCGTAGGGGGAGCGAGCTCCTACAATGAGCAGTACTTC; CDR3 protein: CASSVGGASSYNEQYF
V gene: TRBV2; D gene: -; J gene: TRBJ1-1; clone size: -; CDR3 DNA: TGTGCCAACTCGAAGGGGGGGAAGAACACTGAAGCTTTCTTT; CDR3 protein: CANSKGGKNTEAFF
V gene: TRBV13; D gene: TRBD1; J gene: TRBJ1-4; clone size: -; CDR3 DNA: TGTGCCAGCAGCTTACCGACAGGGGGAATTGAAAAACTGTTTTTT; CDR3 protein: CASSLPTGGIEKLFF
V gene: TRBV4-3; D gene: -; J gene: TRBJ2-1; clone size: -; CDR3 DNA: TGCGCCAGCAGGAGAGACGACAATGAGCAGTTCTTC; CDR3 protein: CASRRDDNEQFF
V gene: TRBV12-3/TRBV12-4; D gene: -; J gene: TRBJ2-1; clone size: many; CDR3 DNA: TGTGCCAGCAGTTTAGCGTTAGGGGCCGGAGAGCAGTTCTTC; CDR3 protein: CASSLALGAGEQFF
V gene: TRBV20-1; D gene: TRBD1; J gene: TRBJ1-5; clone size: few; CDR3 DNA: TGCAGTGCTAGAGTCTCAGGGGGAAGAGGCTGGAATAGCAATCAGCCCCAGCATTTT; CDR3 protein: CSARVSGGRGWNSNQPQHF
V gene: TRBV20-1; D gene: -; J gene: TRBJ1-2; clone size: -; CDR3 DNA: TGCAGTGCCCCTGGGGGGCGGATCAGGGCTGGCTACACCTTC; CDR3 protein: CSAPGGRIRAGYTF
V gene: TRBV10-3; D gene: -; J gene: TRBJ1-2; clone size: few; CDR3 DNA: TGTGCCATCAGTGAAACACAGACCACCTTC; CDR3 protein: CAISETQTTF
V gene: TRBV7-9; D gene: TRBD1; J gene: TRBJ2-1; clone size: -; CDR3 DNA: TGTGCCAGCAGTGCAGGGACAGGACTCAATGAGCAGTTCTTC; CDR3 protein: CASSAGTGLNEQFF
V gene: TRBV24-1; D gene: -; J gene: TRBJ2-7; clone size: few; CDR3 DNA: TGTGCCACCAGTCCGGTAGGAGCCTACGAGCAGTACTTC; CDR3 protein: CATSPVGAYEQYF
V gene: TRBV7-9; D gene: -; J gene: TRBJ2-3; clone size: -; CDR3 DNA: TGTGCCAGCAGCTTAGTATCGGGTAACTCAGATACGCAGTATTTT; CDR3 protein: CASSLVSGNSDTQYF
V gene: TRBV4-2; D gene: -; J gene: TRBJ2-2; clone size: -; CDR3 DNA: TGTGCCAGCAGCCTACTAGGCAGGACGAACACCGGGGAGCTGTTTTTT; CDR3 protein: CASSLLGRTNTGELFF
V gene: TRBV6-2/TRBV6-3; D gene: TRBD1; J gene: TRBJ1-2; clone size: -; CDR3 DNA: TGTGCCAGCAGTGGTCCGGGACAGGGGGCTAATGGCTACACCTTC; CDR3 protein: CASSGPGQGANGYTF